This paragraph covers one T cell receptor (beta chain) sequence. Sequencing was performed with immunoSEQ multiplex PCR; in TCRdb, only in-frame clones are kept and a portion is missing. The sample carries tens of thousands of clones, approximately 82% recorded once. The data were obtained in a study of control samples from healthy donors and cancer patients. Sequencing input: blood. The TCR was taken from a man between 60 and 75 years old in good health.

CDR3 amino acids: CASSPQTAGYTF. CDR3 bases: TGTGCCAGCAGTCCCCAGACAGCTGGCTACACCTTC. V is TRBV12-3 or TRBV12-4 and J is TRBJ1-2; D might be TRBD1 (5 bases). Trimming removed 5 bases from V and 7 bases from J, with 11 bases in between. CDR3 length: 12 residues.